Following are 3 T cell receptor beta chains from one sample sequenced in a study of T cells in Graves' hyperthyroidism and ophthalmopathy. Amplified regions were TCR beta CDR3 sequences from RNA transcripts. An initial round of RT-PCR targeting the TCR CDR3 relied on the HTBI primer set. TCRdb passed the multiplex PCR reads through MiXCR, listing each CDR3 protein once. The sample lists 610,000 or so distinct CDR3 sequences; around 42% were seen once. The sample taken for sequencing was peripheral blood or thyroid tissue (not recorded which). The receptors derive from a woman younger than 30 with Graves' hyperthyroidism.

This clonotype has a count of ten or more. The V call is TRBV11-3, the J call TRBJ2-6; D gene ambiguous. Germline lookup yields CDR1 SGHNT and CDR2 YENEEA. The CDR3 consists of 18 residues. The germline V and J ends were trimmed by 1 base and 0 bases, with 13 bases remaining between them. This chain's CDR3 is CASSLGRLGNSGANVLTF. Written as DNA, the CDR3 is TGTGCCAGCAGCTTAGGCAGGTTAGGAAACTCTGGGGCCAACGTCCTGACTTTC. Full variable domain (rest looked up from reference TRBV11-3 and TRBJ2-6): EAGVVQSPRYKIIEKKQPVAFWCNPISGHNTLYWYLQNLGQGPELLIRYENEEAVDDSQLPKDRFSAERLKGVDSTLKIQPAELGDSAVYLCASSLGRLGNSGANVLTFGAGSRLTVL.

This clonotype has at least ten counts. This rearrangement joins TRBV5-5 to TRBJ1-2, with a possible D match to TRBD1 (6 bases). Between the trimmed V and J ends, which lost 4 bases and 10 bases, there was a span of 29 bases. This CDR3 spans 17 amino acids. Germline CDR1 and CDR2: SGHKS and YYEKEE (reference sequence). The CDR3 DNA reads as TGTGCCAGCAGCGAAACGGTTCGGGGGGCAGTGAGTGGTGACTACACCTTC. This gives the protein CASSETVRGAVSGDYTF.

This sequence joins TRBV15 and TRBJ1-5; D is uncertain. Germline lookup yields CDR1 LNHNV and CDR2 YYDKDF (reference sequence). Trimming removed 1 base at V and 0 bases at J, with 10 bases between. The CDR3 sequence is 16 residues long. The CDR3 coding sequence is TGTGCCACCAGCAGAGGCGGCATCGATAGCAATCAGCCCCAGCATTTT. It encodes CATSRGGIDSNQPQHF. Full variable domain (missing parts from reference TRBV15 and TRBJ1-5): DAMVIQNPRYQVTQFGKPVTLSCSQTLNHNVMYWYQQKSSQAPKLLFHYYDKDFNNEADTPDNFQSRRPNTSFCFLDIRSPGLGDTAMYLCATSRGGIDSNQPQHFGDGTRLSIL.